The source of this T cell receptor beta chain is a study of OX40 agonist ivuxolimab in advanced cancers. Here immunoSEQ multiplex PCR was the method, and the copy in TCRdb shows in-frame clones only, minus some. The sample consists of about 68,000 clones, 91% of them appearing once. Germline assignment: CDR1 SGHRS and CDR2 YFSETQ. Trimming cost V 1 base and J 2 bases; bases outside gene matches: 5. The length of the CDR3 is 16 residues. The J gene is TRBJ2-1, the V gene TRBV5-1; 8 nucleotides agree with TRBD2. The sequence was collected from an adult with an advanced solid tumor such as melanoma, head and neck, liver or kidney cancer. This sample comprised CD4+ or CD8+ T cells sorted from blood, obtained in a trial of the OX40 agonist ivuxolimab. As DNA, the CDR3 is TGCGCCAGCAGCTTGCCCCCGGGACTAGCCTACAATGAGCAGTTCTTC. Translation gives CASSLPPGLAYNEQFF.